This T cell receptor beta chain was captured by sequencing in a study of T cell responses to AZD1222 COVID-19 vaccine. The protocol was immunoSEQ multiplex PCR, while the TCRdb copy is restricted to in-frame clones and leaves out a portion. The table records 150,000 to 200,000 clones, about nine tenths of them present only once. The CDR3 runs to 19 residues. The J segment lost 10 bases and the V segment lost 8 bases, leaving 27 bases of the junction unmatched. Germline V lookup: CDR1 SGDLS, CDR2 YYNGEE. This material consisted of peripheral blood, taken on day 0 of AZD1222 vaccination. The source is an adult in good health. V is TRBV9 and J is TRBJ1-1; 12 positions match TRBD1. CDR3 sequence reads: CASRRELSRDRGHLEVAFF. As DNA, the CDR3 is TGTGCCAGTCGCCGTGAACTGTCGCGGGACAGGGGGCATCTAGAGGTAGCTTTCTTT.